This TCR beta chain was recovered during a study of T cell responses to AZD1222 COVID-19 vaccine. Worth noting for this clone: Antigen: not known.

Assay: immunoSEQ multiplex PCR; the TCRdb copy retains only in-frame clones and omits some. There are about 70,000 clones in the sample; about 85% occur only once, and 1.3% lies in the top ten. The study's findings and limits: Close to half of all spike-specific TCRs reportedly target regions of the variants that are unmutated. Clonal diversity was possibly underestimated, and white British individuals and females predominated among donors.

Unmatched junction bases numbered 4, after V lost 1 base and J lost 7 bases. This CDR3 has 13 amino acids. Per the germline V gene, CDR1 is SGHDN and CDR2 is FVKESK. The sequence was collected from an adult who received the AZD1222 COVID-19 vaccine. The genes are TRBV14 and TRBJ2-7, with 7 positions matching TRBD1. The starting material was peripheral blood, obtained 28 days after the second AZD1222 dose. CDR3 DNA sequence: TGTGCCAGCAGCCAAGCTGTCAGGGGGGAGCAGTACTTC. It encodes CASSQAVRGEQYF.